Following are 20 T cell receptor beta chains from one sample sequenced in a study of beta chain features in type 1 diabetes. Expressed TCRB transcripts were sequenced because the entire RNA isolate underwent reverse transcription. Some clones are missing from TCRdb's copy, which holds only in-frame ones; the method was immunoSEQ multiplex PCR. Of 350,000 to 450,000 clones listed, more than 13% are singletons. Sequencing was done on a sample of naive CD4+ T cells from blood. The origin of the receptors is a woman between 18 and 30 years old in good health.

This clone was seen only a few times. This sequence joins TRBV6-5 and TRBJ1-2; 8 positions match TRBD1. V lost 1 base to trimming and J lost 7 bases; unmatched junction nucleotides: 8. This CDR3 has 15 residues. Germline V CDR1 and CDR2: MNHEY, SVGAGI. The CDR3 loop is CASSYFMDRDVGYTF. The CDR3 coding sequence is TGTGCCAGCAGTTACTTTATGGACAGGGACGTTGGCTACACCTTC.

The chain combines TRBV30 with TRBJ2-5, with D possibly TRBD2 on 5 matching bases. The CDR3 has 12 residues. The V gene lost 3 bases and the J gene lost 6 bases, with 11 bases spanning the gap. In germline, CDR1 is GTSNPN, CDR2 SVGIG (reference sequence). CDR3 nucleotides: TGTGCCTGGAGAGCTAGCTGGCAGACCCAGTACTTC. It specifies CAWRASWQTQYF.

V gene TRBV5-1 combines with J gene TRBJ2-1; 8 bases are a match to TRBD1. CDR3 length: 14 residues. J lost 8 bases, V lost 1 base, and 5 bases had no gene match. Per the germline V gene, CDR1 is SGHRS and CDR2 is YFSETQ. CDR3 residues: CASSLTTGDDEQFF. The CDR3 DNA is TGCGCCAGCAGCTTGACGACAGGGGACGATGAGCAGTTCTTC.

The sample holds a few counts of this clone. CDR3 region: CASSPYSGLNTGELFF. The CDR3 nucleotides are TGTGCCAGCTCACCTTATAGCGGGCTGAACACCGGGGAGCTGTTTTTT. The chain recombines TRBV18 with TRBJ2-2; 7 bases are shared with TRBD2. Germline V CDR1 and CDR2: KGHSH, LQKENI. V trimming: 3 bases; J trimming: 1 base; junction bases outside the gene matches: 5. CDR3 length: 16 residues.

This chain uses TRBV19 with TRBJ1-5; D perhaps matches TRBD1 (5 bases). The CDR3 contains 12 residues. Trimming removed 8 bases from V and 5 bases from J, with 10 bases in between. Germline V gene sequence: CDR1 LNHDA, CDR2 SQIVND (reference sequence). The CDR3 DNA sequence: TGTGCCAGTGCACAAGGGGATCAGCCCCAGCATTTT. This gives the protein CASAQGDQPQHF.

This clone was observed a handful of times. DNA of the CDR3: TGCGCCAGCAGCCCCGGGAGGAACTCCTACAATGAGCAGTTCTTC. It codes for CASSPGRNSYNEQFF. The chain couples TRBV4-3 to TRBJ2-1; 7 bases match TRBD2. The V gene's germline CDR1 is LGHNA and CDR2 YSLEER. The CDR3 contains 15 residues. Unmatched junction bases numbered 3, after V lost 4 bases and J lost 0 bases.

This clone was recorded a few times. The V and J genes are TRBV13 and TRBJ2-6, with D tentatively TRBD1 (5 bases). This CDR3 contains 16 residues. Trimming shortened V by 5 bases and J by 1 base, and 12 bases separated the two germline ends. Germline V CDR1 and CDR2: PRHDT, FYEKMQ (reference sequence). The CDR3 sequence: CASSREPGSGANVLTF. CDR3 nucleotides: TGTGCCAGCAGCCGAGAACCAGGGTCTGGGGCCAACGTCCTGACTTTC.

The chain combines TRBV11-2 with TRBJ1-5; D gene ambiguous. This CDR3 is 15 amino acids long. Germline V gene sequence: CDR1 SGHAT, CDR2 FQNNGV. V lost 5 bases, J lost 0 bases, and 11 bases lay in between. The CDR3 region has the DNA TGTGCCAGCAGCCCGCATCCCGGTAGCAATCAGCCCCAGCATTTT. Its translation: CASSPHPGSNQPQHF.

Here the CDR3 DNA reads TGTGCCAGCAGATTTGACACAACTAATGAAAAACTGTTTTTT. Its protein is CASRFDTTNEKLFF. The rearrangement links TRBV11-2 to TRBJ1-4; D not resolved. The V gene lost 6 bases and the J gene lost 0 bases, with 8 bases spanning the gap. CDR1 and CDR2 from the germline V gene are SGHAT and FQNNGV. This CDR3 is 14 amino acids long.

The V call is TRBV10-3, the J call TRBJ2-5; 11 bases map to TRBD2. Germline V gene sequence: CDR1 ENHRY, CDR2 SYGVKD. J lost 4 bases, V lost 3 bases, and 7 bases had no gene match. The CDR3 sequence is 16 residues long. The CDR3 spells CAISDPTSGSTETQYF. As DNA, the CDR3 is TGTGCCATCAGTGACCCCACTAGCGGGAGCACAGAGACCCAGTACTTC.

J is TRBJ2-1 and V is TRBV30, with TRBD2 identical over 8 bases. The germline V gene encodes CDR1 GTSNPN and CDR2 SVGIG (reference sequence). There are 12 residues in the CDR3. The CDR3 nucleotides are TGTGGAAGCGGGAGCTCCTACAATGAGCAGTTCTTC. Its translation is CGSGSSYNEQFF.

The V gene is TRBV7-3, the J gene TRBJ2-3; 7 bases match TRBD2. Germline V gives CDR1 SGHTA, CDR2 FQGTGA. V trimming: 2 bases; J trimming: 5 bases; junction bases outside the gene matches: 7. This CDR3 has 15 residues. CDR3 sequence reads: CASSLGAGVEDTQYF. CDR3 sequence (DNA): TGTGCCAGCAGCTTAGGGGCGGGAGTAGAAGATACGCAGTATTTT.

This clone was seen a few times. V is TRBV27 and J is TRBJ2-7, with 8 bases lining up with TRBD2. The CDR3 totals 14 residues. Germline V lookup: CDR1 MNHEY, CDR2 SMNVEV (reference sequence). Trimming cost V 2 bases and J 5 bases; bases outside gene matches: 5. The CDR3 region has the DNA TGTGCCAGCAGTTTACGCGGGAGGCTCCACGAGCAGTACTTC. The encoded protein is CASSLRGRLHEQYF.

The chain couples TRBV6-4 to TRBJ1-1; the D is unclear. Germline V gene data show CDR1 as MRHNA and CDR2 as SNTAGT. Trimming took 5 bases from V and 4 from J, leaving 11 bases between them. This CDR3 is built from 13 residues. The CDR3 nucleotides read TGTGCCAGCAGTACCGAGGGCTCCACTGAAGCTTTCTTT. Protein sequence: CASSTEGSTEAFF.

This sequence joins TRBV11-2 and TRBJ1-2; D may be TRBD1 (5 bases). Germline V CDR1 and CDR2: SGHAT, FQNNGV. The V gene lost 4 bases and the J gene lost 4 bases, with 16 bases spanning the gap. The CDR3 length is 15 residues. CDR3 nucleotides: TGTGCCAGCAGCTGGACCAAGGGGCGCGGCTATGGCTACACCTTC. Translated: CASSWTKGRGYGYTF.

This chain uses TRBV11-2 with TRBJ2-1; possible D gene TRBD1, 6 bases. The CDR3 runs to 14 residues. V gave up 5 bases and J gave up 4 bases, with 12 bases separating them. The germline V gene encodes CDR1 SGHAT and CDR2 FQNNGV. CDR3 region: CASSPLTGYNEQFF. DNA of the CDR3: TGTGCCAGCAGCCCGTTGACAGGATACAATGAGCAGTTCTTC.

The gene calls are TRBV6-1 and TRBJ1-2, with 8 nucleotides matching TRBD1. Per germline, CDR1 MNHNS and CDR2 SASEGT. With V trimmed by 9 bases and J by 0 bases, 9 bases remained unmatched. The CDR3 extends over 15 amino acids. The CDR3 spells CASDKGQGPNYGYTF. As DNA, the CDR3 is TGTGCCAGTGACAAAGGACAGGGCCCTAACTATGGCTACACCTTC.

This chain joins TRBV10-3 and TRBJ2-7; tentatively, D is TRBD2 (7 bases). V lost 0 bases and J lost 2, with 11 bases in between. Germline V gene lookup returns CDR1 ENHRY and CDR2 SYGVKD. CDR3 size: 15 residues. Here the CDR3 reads CAISESGAGAYEQYF. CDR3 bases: TGTGCCATCAGTGAGTCGGGGGCGGGGGCCTACGAGCAGTACTTC.

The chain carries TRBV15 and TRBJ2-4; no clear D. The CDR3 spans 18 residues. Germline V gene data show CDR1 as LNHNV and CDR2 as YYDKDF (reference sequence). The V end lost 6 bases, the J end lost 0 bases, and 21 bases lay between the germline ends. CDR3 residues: CATSPSFTEFLAKNIQYF. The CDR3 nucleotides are TGTGCCACCAGTCCCTCTTTCACTGAGTTCTTAGCCAAAAACATTCAGTACTTC.

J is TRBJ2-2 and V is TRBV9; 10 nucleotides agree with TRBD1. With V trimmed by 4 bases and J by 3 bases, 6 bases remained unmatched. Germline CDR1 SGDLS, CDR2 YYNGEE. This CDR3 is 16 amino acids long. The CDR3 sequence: CASSLRQGADTGELFF. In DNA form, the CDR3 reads TGTGCCAGCAGCCTGAGACAGGGGGCAGACACCGGGGAGCTGTTTTTT.